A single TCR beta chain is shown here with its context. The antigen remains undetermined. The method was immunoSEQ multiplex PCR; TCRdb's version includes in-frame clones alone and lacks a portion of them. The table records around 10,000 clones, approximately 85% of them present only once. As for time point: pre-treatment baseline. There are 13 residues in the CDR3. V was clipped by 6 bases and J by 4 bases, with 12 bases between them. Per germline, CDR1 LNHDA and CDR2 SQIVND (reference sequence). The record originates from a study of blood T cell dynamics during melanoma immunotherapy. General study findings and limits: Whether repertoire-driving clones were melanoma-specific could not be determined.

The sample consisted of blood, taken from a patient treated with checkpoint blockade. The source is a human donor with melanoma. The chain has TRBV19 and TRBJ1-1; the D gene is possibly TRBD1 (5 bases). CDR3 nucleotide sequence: TGTGCCAGTAGCGACTCAGGGACCACTGAAGCTTTCTTT. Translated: CASSDSGTTEAFF.